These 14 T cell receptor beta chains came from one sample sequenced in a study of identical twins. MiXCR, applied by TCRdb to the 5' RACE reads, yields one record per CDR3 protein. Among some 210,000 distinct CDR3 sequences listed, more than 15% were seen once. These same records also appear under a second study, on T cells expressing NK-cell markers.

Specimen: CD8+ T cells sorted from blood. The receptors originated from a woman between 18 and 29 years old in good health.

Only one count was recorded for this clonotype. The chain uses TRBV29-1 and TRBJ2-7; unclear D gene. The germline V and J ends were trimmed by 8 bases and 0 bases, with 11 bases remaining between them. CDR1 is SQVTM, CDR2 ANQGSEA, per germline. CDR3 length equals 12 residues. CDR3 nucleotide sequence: TGCAGCTATGGCCCCAGCTCCTACGAGCAGTACTTC. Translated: CSYGPSSYEQYF.

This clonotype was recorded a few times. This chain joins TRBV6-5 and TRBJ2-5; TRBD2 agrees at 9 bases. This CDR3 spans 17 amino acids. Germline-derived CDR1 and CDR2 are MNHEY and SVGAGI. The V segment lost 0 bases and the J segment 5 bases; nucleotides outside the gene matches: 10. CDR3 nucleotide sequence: TGTGCCAGCAGTTACTCTAGCGGGGGAGAAGCTGGGGAGACCCAGTACTTC. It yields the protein CASSYSSGGEAGETQYF.

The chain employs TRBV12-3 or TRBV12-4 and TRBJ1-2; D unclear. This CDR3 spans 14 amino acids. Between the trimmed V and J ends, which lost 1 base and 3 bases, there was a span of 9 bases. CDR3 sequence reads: CASSLELHYYGYTF. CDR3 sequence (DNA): TGTGCCAGCAGTTTAGAACTTCACTACTATGGCTACACCTTC.

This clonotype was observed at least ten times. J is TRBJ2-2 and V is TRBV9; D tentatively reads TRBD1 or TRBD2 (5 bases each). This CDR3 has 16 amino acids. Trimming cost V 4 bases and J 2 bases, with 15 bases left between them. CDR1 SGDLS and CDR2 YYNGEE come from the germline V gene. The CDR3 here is CASSSPRDVNTGELFF. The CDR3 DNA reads TGTGCCAGCAGCTCCCCTCGGGACGTAAACACCGGGGAGCTGTTTTTT.

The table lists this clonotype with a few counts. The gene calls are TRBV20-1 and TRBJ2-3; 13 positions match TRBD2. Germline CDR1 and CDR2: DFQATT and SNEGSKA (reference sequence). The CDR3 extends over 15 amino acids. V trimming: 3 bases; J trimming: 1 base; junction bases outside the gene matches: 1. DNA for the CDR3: TGCAGTGCTAGCGGGACTAGCGGGGGCACAGATACGCAGTATTTT. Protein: CSASGTSGGTDTQYF.

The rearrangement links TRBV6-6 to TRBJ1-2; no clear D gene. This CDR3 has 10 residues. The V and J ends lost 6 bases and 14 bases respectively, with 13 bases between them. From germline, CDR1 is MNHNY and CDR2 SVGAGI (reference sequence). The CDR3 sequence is CASSDGGFTF. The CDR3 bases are TGTGCCAGCAGCGACGGAGGTTTTACCTTC.

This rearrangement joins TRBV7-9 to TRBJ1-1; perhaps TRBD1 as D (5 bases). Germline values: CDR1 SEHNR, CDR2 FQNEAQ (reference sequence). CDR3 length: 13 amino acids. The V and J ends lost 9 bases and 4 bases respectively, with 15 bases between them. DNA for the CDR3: TGTGCCAGTCGCGGGGGTGTTGTCACTGAAGCTTTCTTT. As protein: CASRGGVVTEAFF.

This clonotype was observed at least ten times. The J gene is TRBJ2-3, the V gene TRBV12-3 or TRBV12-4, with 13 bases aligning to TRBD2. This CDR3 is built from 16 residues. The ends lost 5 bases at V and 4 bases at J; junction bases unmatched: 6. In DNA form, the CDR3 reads TGTGCCAGCAGTCCGTTACTAGCGGGGGGGCCAGATACGCAGTATTTT. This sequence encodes CASSPLLAGGPDTQYF.

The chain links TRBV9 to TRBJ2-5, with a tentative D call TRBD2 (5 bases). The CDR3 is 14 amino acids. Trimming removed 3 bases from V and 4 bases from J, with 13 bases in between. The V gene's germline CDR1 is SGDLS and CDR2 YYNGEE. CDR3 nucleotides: TGTGCCAGCAGCGGGGAGAGGGATCGAGAGACCCAGTACTTC. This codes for CASSGERDRETQYF.

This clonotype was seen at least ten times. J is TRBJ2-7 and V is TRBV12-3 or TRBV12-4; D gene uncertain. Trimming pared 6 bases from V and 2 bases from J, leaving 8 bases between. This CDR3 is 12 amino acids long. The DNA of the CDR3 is TGTGCCAGCAGCCCATCGGCCTACGAGCAGTACTTC. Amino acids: CASSPSAYEQYF.

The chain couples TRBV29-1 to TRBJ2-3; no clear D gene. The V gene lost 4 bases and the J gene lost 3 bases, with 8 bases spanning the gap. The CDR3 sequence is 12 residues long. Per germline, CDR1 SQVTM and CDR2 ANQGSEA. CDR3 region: CSVGSRTDTQYF. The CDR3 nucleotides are TGCAGCGTTGGCAGCCGTACAGATACGCAGTATTTT.

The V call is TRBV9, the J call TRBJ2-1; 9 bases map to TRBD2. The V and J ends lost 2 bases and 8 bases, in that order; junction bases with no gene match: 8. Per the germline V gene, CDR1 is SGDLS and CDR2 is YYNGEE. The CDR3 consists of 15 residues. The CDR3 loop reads CASSVGGGAGYEQFF. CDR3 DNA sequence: TGTGCCAGCAGCGTCGGCGGGGGGGCCGGCTATGAGCAGTTCTTC.

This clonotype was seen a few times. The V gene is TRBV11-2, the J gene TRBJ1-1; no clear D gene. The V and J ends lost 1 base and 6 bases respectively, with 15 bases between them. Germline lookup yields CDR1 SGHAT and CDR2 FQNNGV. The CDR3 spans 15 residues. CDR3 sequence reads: CASSLGATLISEAFF. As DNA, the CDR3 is TGTGCCAGCAGCTTAGGAGCCACGTTGATCTCTGAAGCTTTCTTT. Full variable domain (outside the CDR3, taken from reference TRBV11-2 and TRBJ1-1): EAGVAQSPRYKIIEKRQSVAFWCNPISGHATLYWYQQILGQGPKLLIQFQNNGVVDDSQLPKDRFSAERLKGVDSTLKIQPAKLEDSAVYLCASSLGATLISEAFFGQGTRLTVV.

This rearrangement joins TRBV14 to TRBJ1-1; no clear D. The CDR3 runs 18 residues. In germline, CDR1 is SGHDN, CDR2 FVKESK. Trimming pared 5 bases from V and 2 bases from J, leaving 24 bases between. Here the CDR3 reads CASSFRSNSRLANTEAFF. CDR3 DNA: TGTGCCAGCAGCTTTCGATCGAACAGCCGTCTTGCAAACACTGAAGCTTTCTTT.